These T cell receptor beta chains were read from a single sample in a study of OX40 agonist ivuxolimab in advanced cancers. The assay was immunoSEQ multiplex PCR, and TCRdb's table has in-frame clones only and misses some. The sample consists of 35,000 to 45,000 clones, roughly 84% of them appearing once. The specimen was CD4+ or CD8+ T cells sorted from blood, collected in a trial of the OX40 agonist ivuxolimab. These TCRs come from an adult with an advanced solid tumor such as melanoma, head and neck, liver or kidney cancer. CDR3s include the opening cysteine and the closing phenylalanine or tryptophan. Fields, in order: V gene, J gene, D gene, clone size, CDR3 DNA, CDR3 protein. D genes are given only for firm matches. Rows give clone size only sometimes, using once, few, many, or a class for an expanded clone.

>TRBV27|TRBJ1-4|NA|NA
TGTGCCAGCAGTTTAACGGGTGGGGTGCGCGACTCCTCACAAAAACTGTTTTTT
CASSLTGGVRDSSQKLFF
>TRBV4-3|TRBJ2-3|NA|once
TGCGCCAGCAGACCTGGACTCTCTAGCACAGATACGCAGTATTTT
CASRPGLSSTDTQYF
>TRBV6-1|TRBJ1-1|NA|NA
TGTGCCAGCACCTCCGGCTTAGGGGCTTTCTTT
CASTSGLGAFF
>TRBV4-3|TRBJ2-5|NA|NA
TGCGCCAGCAGCCAAGATACGGGGGCCCTGTACCAAGAGACCCAGTACTTC
CASSQDTGALYQETQYF
>TRBV7-1|TRBJ1-1|TRBD1|once
TGTGCCAGCAGCTTTTGGGGAACAGGGGGCTTTGAAGCTTTCTTT
CASSFWGTGGFEAFF
>TRBV6-5|TRBJ2-1|NA|NA
TGTGCCAGCAGTTACGAGGGGGAAGGTTACAATGAGCAGTTCTTC
CASSYEGEGYNEQFF
>TRBV27|TRBJ2-7|NA|NA
TGTGCCAGCAGTTTATCGTCCCTGACAAACGACCCGAGCTCCTACGAGCAGTACTTC
CASSLSSLTNDPSSYEQYF
>TRBV5-5|TRBJ2-1|NA|NA
TGTGCCAGCAGCCCCGAGAGGTTCCCCAGGAGCTCCTACAATGAGCAGTTCTTC
CASSPERFPRSSYNEQFF
>TRBV4-3|TRBJ2-7|NA|NA
TGCGCCAGCAGCGAAACAGGAGGGGGCTCCTACGAGCAGTACTTC
CASSETGGGSYEQYF
>TRBV7-6|TRBJ2-7|TRBD1|NA
TGTGCCAGCAGCTTAGCGCCGGGACAGACCTACGAGCAGTACTTC
CASSLAPGQTYEQYF
>TRBV6-1|TRBJ1-3|TRBD1|NA
TGTGCCAGCAGTGAAGGGGACAGCTCTGGAAACACCATATATTTT
CASSEGDSSGNTIYF
>TRBV27|TRBJ1-2|NA|NA
TGTGCCAGCAGTTTCGGACCGAACTATGGCTACACCTTC
CASSFGPNYGYTF
>TRBV2|TRBJ1-4|NA|NA
TGTGCCAGCAGTTACCCCGGGACTAATGAAAAACTGTTTTTT
CASSYPGTNEKLFF
>TRBV5-4|TRBJ2-4|TRBD1|NA
TGTGCCAGCAGCACAAGAGACAGGGGATTAGAGTACTTC
CASSTRDRGLEYF
>TRBV9|TRBJ1-4|NA|NA
TGTGCCAGCAGCGTAGAACCAGGAACTAATGAAAAACTGTTTTTT
CASSVEPGTNEKLFF
>TRBV7-9|TRBJ2-2|NA|NA
TGTGCCAGCAGCTTAGCCACCGGGGAGCTGTTTTTT
CASSLATGELFF
>TRBV15|TRBJ2-3|NA|once
TGTGCCACCAGCAGAGAGAACCGGGATACGCAGTATTTT
CATSRENRDTQYF
>TRBV4-1|TRBJ2-3|NA|NA
TGCGCCAGCAGCCCTAGTGGTGCAGATACGCAGTATTTT
CASSPSGADTQYF
>TRBV11-2|TRBJ2-7|NA|NA
TGTGCCAGCAGCTCCCCAGCGGGCCTTAGCTCCTACGAGCAGTACTTC
CASSSPAGLSSYEQYF
>TRBV7-3|TRBJ2-2|TRBD1|NA
TGTGCCAGCAGCCACGGGACAGTAACCGGGGAGCTGTTTTTT
CASSHGTVTGELFF
>TRBV6-6|TRBJ2-5|NA|NA
TGTGCCAGCAGTTACGTCCTAGGTGAGACCCAGTACTTC
CASSYVLGETQYF
>TRBV5-6|TRBJ2-1|TRBD1|NA
TGTGCCAGCAGCTGGGGGACAGGGGGCGAGCAGTTCTTC
CASSWGTGGEQFF
>TRBV11-2|TRBJ2-5|TRBD1|NA
TGTGCCAGCAGCACCTACACAGGGGGCGAAGAGACCCAGTACTTC
CASSTYTGGEETQYF
>TRBV6-5|TRBJ2-5|TRBD1|NA
TGTGCCAGCGGATTCGGACAGGGCTCCCAGAAGACCCAGTACTTC
CASGFGQGSQKTQYF
>TRBV29-1|TRBJ2-1|TRBD1|NA
TGCAGCGTTAATAAACCGGGACAGGGGAACAATGAGCAGTTCTTC
CSVNKPGQGNNEQFF
>TRBV29-1|TRBJ2-7|NA|NA
TGCAGCGCTCTCGGGACTTCGTGGCGTGACTTTGGCTACGAGCAGTACTTC
CSALGTSWRDFGYEQYF
>TRBV19|TRBJ1-1|NA|NA
TGTGCCAGTAGTCAGAATAGGGGTTCCACTGAAGCTTTCTTT
CASSQNRGSTEAFF
>TRBV7-9|TRBJ1-6|NA|NA
TGTGCCAGCAGCCGTGGACCGATTTATAATTCACCCCTCCACTTT
CASSRGPIYNSPLHF
>TRBV7-6|TRBJ2-3|TRBD2|once
TGTGCCAGCAGCCTGCTAGCGGCGGTCACAGATACGCAGTATTTT
CASSLLAAVTDTQYF
>TRBV5-4|TRBJ1-5|NA|NA
TGTGCCAGCAGCTTGGGCCCCGGGAATCAGCCCCAGCATTTT
CASSLGPGNQPQHF
>TRBV19|TRBJ2-4|NA|NA
TGTGCCAGTAGTAGGTGGGGCGAGGGAACTCTGGCCAAAAACATTCAGTACTTC
CASSRWGEGTLAKNIQYF
>TRBV4-2|TRBJ1-6|NA|NA
TGTGCCAGCAGCGACAGAGCGGCAAGTGATGCTTCACCCCTCCACTTT
CASSDRAASDASPLHF
>TRBV9|TRBJ2-7|TRBD1|once
TGTGCCAGCAGCGCCTCCGGGACAGGGGACGAGCAGTACTTC
CASSASGTGDEQYF
>TRBV23-1|TRBJ2-3|NA|NA
TGCGCCAGCAGTCCCCCGCAAGGGGGGCCAAGCACAGATACGCAGTATTTT
CASSPPQGGPSTDTQYF
>TRBV6-1|TRBJ1-2|TRBD1|NA
TGTGCCAGCAGTGACCCCCGGGACAGCACTAACTATGGCTACACCTTC
CASSDPRDSTNYGYTF
>TRBV5-5|TRBJ2-1|TRBD2|NA
TGTGCCAGCACCGGGGGGGCTGGCTACAATGAGCAGTTCTTC
CASTGGAGYNEQFF
>TRBV9|TRBJ2-3|NA|NA
TGTGCCAGCAGCGTAAGGGTAGGCAGCACAGATACGCAGTATTTT
CASSVRVGSTDTQYF
>TRBV7-2|TRBJ2-2|NA|few
TGTGCCAGCAGCTTAGTCTTAAACACCGGGGAGCTGTTTTTT
CASSLVLNTGELFF
>TRBV7-6|TRBJ2-1|TRBD1|few
TGTGCCAGCAGCTTCAACAGGGGTCTGACCAATGAGCAGTTCTTC
CASSFNRGLTNEQFF
>TRBV19|TRBJ1-2|TRBD1|NA
TGTGCCAGTACCGCGGACAGGGCTTATGGCTACACCTTC
CASTADRAYGYTF
>TRBV7-9|TRBJ1-2|NA|NA
TGTGCCAGCAGCCCCGTGGGTCAGGGGAGCTATGGCTACACCTTC
CASSPVGQGSYGYTF
>TRBV27|TRBJ2-6|NA|few
TGTGCCAGCAGTTTGGACCGACTAGGGGCCAACGTCCTGACTTTC
CASSLDRLGANVLTF
>TRBV6-6|TRBJ1-5|NA|NA
TGTGCCAGCAGTTACGGGGGCAATCAGCCCCAGCATTTT
CASSYGGNQPQHF
>TRBV30|TRBJ2-2|NA|NA
TGTGCCTGGAAGGTCGGGGAGCTGTTTTTT
CAWKVGELFF
>TRBV4-3|TRBJ2-3|TRBD2|NA
TGCGCCAGCAGCCAGCACACCGGGACTAGCGGGGAGCCACCCACAGATACGCAGTATTTT
CASSQHTGTSGEPPTDTQYF
>TRBV7-9|TRBJ2-1|NA|NA
TGTGCCAGCAGGGCCGGTCCGAATGAGCAGTTCTTC
CASRAGPNEQFF
>TRBV7-9|TRBJ2-1|NA|NA
TGTGCCAGCAGCTTAATCTCAGGGGATAAAGATGAGCAGTTCTTC
CASSLISGDKDEQFF
>TRBV7-7|TRBJ2-2|NA|few
TGTGCCAGCAGCTTGCCTACCGGGGAGCTGTTTTTT
CASSLPTGELFF